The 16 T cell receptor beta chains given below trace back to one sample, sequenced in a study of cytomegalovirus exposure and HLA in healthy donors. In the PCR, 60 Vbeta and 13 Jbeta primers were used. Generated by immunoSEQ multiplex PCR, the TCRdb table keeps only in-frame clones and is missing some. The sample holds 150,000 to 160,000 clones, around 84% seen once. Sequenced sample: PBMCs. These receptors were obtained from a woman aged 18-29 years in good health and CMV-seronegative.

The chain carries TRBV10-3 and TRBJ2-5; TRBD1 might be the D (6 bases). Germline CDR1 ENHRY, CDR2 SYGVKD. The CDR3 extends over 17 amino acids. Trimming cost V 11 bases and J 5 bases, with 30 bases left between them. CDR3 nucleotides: TGTGCCCCCAATACCAACCACAGGGCCTGTTTGTGGGAGACCCAGTACTTC. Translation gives CAPNTNHRACLWETQYF.

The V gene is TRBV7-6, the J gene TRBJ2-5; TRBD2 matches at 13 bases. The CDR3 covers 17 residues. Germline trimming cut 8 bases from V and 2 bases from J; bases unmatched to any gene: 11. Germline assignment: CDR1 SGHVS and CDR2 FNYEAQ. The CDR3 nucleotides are TGTGCCAGCGCCGGACTAGCGGGGGCCTCGAGACAAGAGACCCAGTACTTC. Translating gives CASAGLAGASRQETQYF.

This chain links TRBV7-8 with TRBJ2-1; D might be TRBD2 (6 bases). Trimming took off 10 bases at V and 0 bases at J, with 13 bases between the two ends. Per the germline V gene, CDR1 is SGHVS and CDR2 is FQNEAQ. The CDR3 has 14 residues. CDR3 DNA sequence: TGTGCCACCGGGCGGGAAAGCTCCTACAATGAGCAGTTCTTC. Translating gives CATGRESSYNEQFF. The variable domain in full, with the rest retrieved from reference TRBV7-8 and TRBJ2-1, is GAGVSQSPRYKVAKRGQDVALRCDPISGHVSLFWYQQALGQGPEFLTYFQNEAQLDKSGLPSDRFFAERPEGSVSTLKIQRTQQEDSAVYLCATGRESSYNEQFFGPGTRLTVL.

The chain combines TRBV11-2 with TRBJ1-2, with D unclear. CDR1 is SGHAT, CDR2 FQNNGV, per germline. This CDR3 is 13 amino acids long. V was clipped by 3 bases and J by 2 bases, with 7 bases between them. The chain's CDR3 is CASSLGTNYGYTF. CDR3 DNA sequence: TGTGCCAGCAGCTTGGGCACAAACTATGGCTACACCTTC. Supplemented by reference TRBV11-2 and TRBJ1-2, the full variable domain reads EAGVAQSPRYKIIEKRQSVAFWCNPISGHATLYWYQQILGQGPKLLIQFQNNGVVDDSQLPKDRFSAERLKGVDSTLKIQPAKLEDSAVYLCASSLGTNYGYTFGSGTRLTVV.

The chain's CDR3 is CASSVEQGYNEQFF. CDR3 in DNA: TGTGCCAGCAGTGTTGAACAGGGATACAATGAGCAGTTCTTC. This rearrangement joins TRBV2 to TRBJ2-1, with D perhaps matching TRBD1 (6 bases). Trimming removed 4 bases from V and 4 bases from J, with 11 bases in between. The CDR3 consists of 14 residues. Germline-derived CDR1 and CDR2 are SNHLY and FYNNEI.

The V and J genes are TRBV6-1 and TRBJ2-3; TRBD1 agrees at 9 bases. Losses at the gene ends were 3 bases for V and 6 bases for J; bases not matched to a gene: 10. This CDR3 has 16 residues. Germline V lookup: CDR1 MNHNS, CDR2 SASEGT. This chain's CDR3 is CASSDLNPGQGDTQYF. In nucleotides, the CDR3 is TGTGCCAGCAGTGACTTAAACCCGGGACAGGGTGATACGCAGTATTTT.

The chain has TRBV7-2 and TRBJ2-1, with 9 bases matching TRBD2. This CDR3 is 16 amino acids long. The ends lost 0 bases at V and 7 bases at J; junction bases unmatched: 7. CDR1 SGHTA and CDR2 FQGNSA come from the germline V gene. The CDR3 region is CASSLAGAGGLNEQFF. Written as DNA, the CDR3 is TGTGCCAGCAGCTTAGCCGGGGCGGGAGGGTTGAATGAGCAGTTCTTC.

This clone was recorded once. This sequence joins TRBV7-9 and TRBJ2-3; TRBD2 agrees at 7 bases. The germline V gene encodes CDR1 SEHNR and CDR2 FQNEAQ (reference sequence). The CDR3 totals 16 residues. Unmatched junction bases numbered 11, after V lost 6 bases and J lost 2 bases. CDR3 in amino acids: CASSSFTSAYTDTQYF. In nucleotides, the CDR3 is TGTGCCAGCAGTTCCTTCACTAGCGCCTACACAGATACGCAGTATTTT. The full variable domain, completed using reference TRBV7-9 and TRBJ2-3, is DTGVSQNPRHKITKRGQNVTFRCDPISEHNRLYWYRQTLGQGPEFLTYFQNEAQLEKSRLLSDRFSAERPKGSFSTLEIQRTEQGDSAMYLCASSSFTSAYTDTQYFGPGTRLTVL.

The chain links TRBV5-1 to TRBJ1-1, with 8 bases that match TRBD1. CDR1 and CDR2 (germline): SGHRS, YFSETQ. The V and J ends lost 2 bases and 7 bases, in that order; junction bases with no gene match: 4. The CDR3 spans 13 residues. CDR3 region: CASSFRGRGEAFF. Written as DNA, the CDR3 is TGCGCCAGCAGCTTCAGGGGGCGGGGTGAAGCTTTCTTT.

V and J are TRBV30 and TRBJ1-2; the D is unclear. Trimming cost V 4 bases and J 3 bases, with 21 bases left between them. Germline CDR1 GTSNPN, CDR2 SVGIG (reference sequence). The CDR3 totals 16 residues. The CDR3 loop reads CAWISRQVSEHYGYTF. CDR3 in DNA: TGTGCCTGGATAAGTCGGCAGGTCTCCGAGCACTATGGCTACACCTTC.

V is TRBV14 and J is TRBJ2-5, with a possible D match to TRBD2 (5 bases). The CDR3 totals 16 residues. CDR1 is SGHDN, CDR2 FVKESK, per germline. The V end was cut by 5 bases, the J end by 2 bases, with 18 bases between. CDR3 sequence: CASSAHRSGIQETQYF. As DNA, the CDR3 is TGTGCCAGCAGCGCACACCGATCGGGGATACAAGAGACCCAGTACTTC.

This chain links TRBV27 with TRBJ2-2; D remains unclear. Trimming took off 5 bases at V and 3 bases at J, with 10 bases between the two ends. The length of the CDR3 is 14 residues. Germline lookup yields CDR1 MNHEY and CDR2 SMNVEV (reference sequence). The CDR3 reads CASSPGPYTGELFF. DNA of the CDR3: TGTGCCAGCAGTCCTGGGCCCTACACCGGGGAGCTGTTTTTT.

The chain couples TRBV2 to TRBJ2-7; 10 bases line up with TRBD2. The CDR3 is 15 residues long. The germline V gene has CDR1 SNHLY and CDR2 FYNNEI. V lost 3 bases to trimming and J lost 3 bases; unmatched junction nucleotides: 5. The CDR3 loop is CASSDEGLAIYEQYF. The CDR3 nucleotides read TGTGCCAGCAGTGATGAGGGACTAGCGATCTACGAGCAGTACTTC.

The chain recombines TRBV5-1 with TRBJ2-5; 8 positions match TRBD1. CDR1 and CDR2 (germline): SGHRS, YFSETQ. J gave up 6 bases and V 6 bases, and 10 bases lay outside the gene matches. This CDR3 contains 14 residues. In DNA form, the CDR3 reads TGCGCCAGCAAGTACGGGCAGGGGGCGCAGACCCAGTACTTC. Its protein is CASKYGQGAQTQYF.

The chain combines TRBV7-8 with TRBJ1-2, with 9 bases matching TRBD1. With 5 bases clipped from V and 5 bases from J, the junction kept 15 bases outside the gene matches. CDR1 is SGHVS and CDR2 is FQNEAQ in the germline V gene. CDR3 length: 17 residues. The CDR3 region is CASSTARETGGRYGYTF. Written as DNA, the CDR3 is TGTGCCAGCAGCACCGCTCGCGAGACAGGGGGACGGTATGGCTACACCTTC.

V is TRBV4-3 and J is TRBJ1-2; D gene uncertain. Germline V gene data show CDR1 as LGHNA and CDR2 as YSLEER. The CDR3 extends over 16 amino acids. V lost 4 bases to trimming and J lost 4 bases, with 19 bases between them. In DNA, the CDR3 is TGCGCCAGCAGCCCTCTCGGGGAAAAAGCTCCCTATGGCTACACCTTC. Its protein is CASSPLGEKAPYGYTF.